The clone carrying this TCR beta chain has at least ten counts. The data belong to a study of T-cell memory formation after mild COVID-19. Study-wide background: Most TCR clusters belonged to a single donor.

MiXCR, run by TCRdb on the 5' RACE reads, gives a single entry per CDR3 protein. The sample lists hundreds of thousands of distinct CDR3 sequences, roughly 19% occurring once. V lost 0 bases to trimming and J lost 4 bases, with 10 bases between them. This CDR3 region has 16 residues. Germline V lookup: CDR1 LGHNA, CDR2 YSLEER. V usage is TRBV4-3 and J usage is TRBJ1-6; weak D call: TRBD1 (5 bases). Sequenced input: PBMCs or a T cell subset sorted from them (not recorded which). The TCR sequence derives from a man aged 18 to 29 who had mild COVID-19 (a few samples of this study predate the infection). Cell type and time point are not known. The CDR3 spells CASSQDFAGYNSPLHF. The CDR3 DNA reads TGCGCCAGCAGCCAAGATTTTGCAGGGTATAATTCACCCCTCCACTTT.